This TCR beta chain was profiled in a study of T cells in Graves' hyperthyroidism and ophthalmopathy. Between the trimmed V and J ends, which lost 7 bases and 2 bases, there was a span of 11 bases. This CDR3 contains 13 residues. This clonotype was observed at least ten times. Template material for amplifying TCR beta CDR3 regions consisted of RNA transcripts. Initially, a first-round RT-PCR of the TCR CDR3 employed the HTBI primer set. Using its own MiXCR run on the multiplex PCR reads, TCRdb lists one record per CDR3 protein. The table lists roughly 650,000 distinct CDR3 sequences, around 15% of them singletons.

Sequenced: blood. The origin of this receptor is a woman aged 40 to 49 with Graves' ophthalmopathy. The chain is built from TRBV12-3 or TRBV12-4 and TRBJ2-5, with D maybe TRBD1 (5 bases). The CDR3 nucleotides are TGTGCCAGCATGGTGGGGCAGCAAGAGACCCAGTACTTC. Amino acid sequence: CASMVGQQETQYF.